This T cell receptor (beta chain) was recovered during a study of molecular identifiers for immune sequencing clone quantification. TCRdb ran MiXCR on the PCR reads and lists one entry per CDR3 protein. The sample carries about 630,000 distinct CDR3 sequences, roughly 23% recorded once. Findings of the study overall: Among about a million naive cells, spiked Jurkat TCR RNA from a single cell was reportedly detectable.

Concerning this clonotype: Its antigen is undetermined.

The junction had 5 bases not matched to a gene; V was cut back by 2 bases and J by 2 bases. Germline CDR1 and CDR2: PRHDT and FYEKMQ (reference sequence). This CDR3 comprises 16 residues. The chain couples TRBV13 to TRBJ2-1, with 8 nucleotides matching TRBD2. Sequenced: naive CD8+ T cells from blood, with Jurkat cell RNA spiked in. Subset meaning: FACS-sorted CD8+CD4-CCR7+CD45RA+ naive T cells. The TCR sequence derives from a human donor in good health. Some libraries in this study had Jurkat cell RNA spiked in. This CDR3 reads CASSLKTGGAYNEQFF. In nucleotides, the CDR3 is TGTGCCAGCAGCTTAAAGACCGGGGGGGCCTACAATGAGCAGTTCTTC. Together with reference TRBV13 and TRBJ2-1, the CDR3 gives the full variable domain: AAGVIQSPRHLIKEKRETATLKCYPIPRHDTVYWYQQGPGQDPQFLISFYEKMQSDKGSIPDRFSAQQFSDYHSELNMSSLELGDSALYFCASSLKTGGAYNEQFFGPGTRLTVL.